A single sample gave rise to the 10 T cell receptor beta chains below, sequenced in a study of blood T cells in healthy people across ages. A J-beta primer mix and a sample-barcoded 5' primer were used in a second PCR of about 6 to 12 cycles. A single record per CDR3 protein comes from TCRdb applying MiXCR to the 5' RACE reads. The data hold around 2 million distinct CDR3 sequences, with roughly two fifths observed a single time. The specimen was blood. All receptors derive from a human donor in good health.

This chain connects TRBV12-5 to TRBJ2-3; the D is unclear. Per the germline V gene, CDR1 is LGHNT and CDR2 is FRNRAP. CDR3 length: 13 amino acids. V was pared by 5 bases and J by 1 base, with 7 bases between. CDR3 sequence (DNA): TGTGCTAGTGGTGCCCCTGGCACAGATACGCAGTATTTT. As protein: CASGAPGTDTQYF.

The chain joins TRBV7-8 to TRBJ2-5, with TRBD2 identical over 8 bases. Germline V gene lookup returns CDR1 SGHVS and CDR2 FQNEAQ. The ends lost 0 bases at V and 5 bases at J; junction bases unmatched: 14. CDR3 length: 18 amino acids. CDR3 bases: TGTGCCAGCAGCTTAGCCAGTGGTCGGGGGGGGGCGGAGGAGACCCAGTACTTC. This codes for CASSLASGRGGAEETQYF.

Only a few counts were recorded for this clonotype. The rearrangement joins TRBV5-1 to TRBJ1-4; D perhaps matches TRBD1 (5 bases). V lost 1 base and J lost 2, with 9 bases in between. The CDR3 has 15 amino acids. Germline CDR1 is SGHRS and CDR2 is YFSETQ. This CDR3 reads CASSLTTATNEKLFF. CDR3 in DNA: TGCGCCAGCAGCTTGACGACAGCGACTAATGAAAAACTGTTTTTT.

The chain is built from TRBV28 and TRBJ1-2, with D hard to call. CDR3 length: 15 residues. The V end was cut by 3 bases, the J end by 2 bases, with 13 bases between. Germline-derived CDR1 and CDR2 are MDHEN and SYDVKM. CDR3: CASSLEQPTNYGYTF. The CDR3 bases are TGTGCCAGCAGTTTGGAACAGCCAACAAACTATGGCTACACCTTC.

The J gene is TRBJ1-1, the V gene TRBV7-2; TRBD1 is a possible D gene (5 bases). Germline V gene data show CDR1 as SGHTA and CDR2 as FQGNSA. This CDR3 has 14 residues. Trimming stripped 4 bases from V and 5 bases from J, with 14 bases between. The CDR3 sequence: CASSSGREVTEAFF. In DNA form, the CDR3 reads TGTGCCAGCAGCTCGGGCAGGGAAGTGACTGAAGCTTTCTTT.

This clonotype was detected many times. The chain joins TRBV12-3 or TRBV12-4 to TRBJ2-7, with 7 bases fitting TRBD2. J lost 0 bases, V lost 0 bases, and 5 bases had no gene match. The CDR3 loop spans 16 amino acids. This CDR3 is CASSLALSGNSYEQYF. CDR3 sequence (DNA): TGTGCCAGCAGTTTAGCGCTAAGCGGGAACTCCTACGAGCAGTACTTC.

This clonotype was counted only a few times. The chain is built from TRBV12-3 or TRBV12-4 and TRBJ1-1, with D unclear. The CDR3 has 10 amino acids. Trimming took 4 bases from V and 6 from J, leaving 3 bases between them. In DNA, the CDR3 is TGTGCCAGCAGTTACGCTGAAGCTTTCTTT. Amino acid sequence: CASSYAEAFF.

J is TRBJ2-4 and V is TRBV4-2; D gene ambiguous. TRBJ2-7 explains the end of the DNA better; the J call may be wrong. Germline CDR1 is LGHNA and CDR2 is YNFKEQ. This CDR3 has 12 amino acids. CDR3: CASSQDYNEQYF. The CDR3 DNA reads as TGTGCCAGCAGCCAAGATTACAACGAGCAGTACTTC.

The chain combines TRBV28 with TRBJ1-2; 7 nucleotides line up with TRBD1. The CDR3 runs 17 residues. Germline assignment: CDR1 MDHEN and CDR2 SYDVKM. V dropped 6 bases and J dropped 3; count of bases not matched to a gene: 16. CDR3 loop: CASRLQGRPARDYGYTF. CDR3 sequence (DNA): TGTGCCAGCAGACTACAGGGGCGCCCGGCTCGGGACTATGGCTACACCTTC.

The chain recombines TRBV5-1 with TRBJ2-7; D gene ambiguous. The CDR3 runs to 13 residues. V lost 4 bases to trimming and J lost 1 base, with 9 bases between them. Germline CDR1 and CDR2: SGHRS and YFSETQ. CDR3 protein: CASSDEISYEQYF. CDR3 nucleotide sequence: TGCGCCAGCAGCGATGAGATTTCCTACGAGCAGTACTTC.